Sequencing of this T cell receptor beta chain was carried out in a study of control samples from healthy donors and cancer patients. The assay was immunoSEQ multiplex PCR, and TCRdb's table has in-frame clones only and misses some. The table lists 140,000 or so clones, roughly nine tenths of them singletons. The clonotype was recovered from a man younger than 40 in good health. What was sequenced was blood.

CDR3 protein: CASSWDRAYQETQYF. The CDR3 DNA reads TGTGCCAGCAGTTGGGACAGGGCATACCAAGAGACCCAGTACTTC. This chain joins TRBV6-2 or TRBV6-3 and TRBJ2-5; 9 bases fit TRBD1. This CDR3 is built from 15 residues. V was clipped by 4 bases and J by 0 bases; unmatched bases: 3. The V gene's germline CDR1 is MNHEY and CDR2 SVGEGT.